This T cell receptor (beta chain) comes out of a study of T cell changes during pregnancy in multiple sclerosis. The CDR3 consists of 14 residues. CDR1 and CDR2 (germline): LNHDA, SQIVND (reference sequence). V shed 5 bases, J shed 5 bases, and the junction held 6 bases outside the gene matches. Sequencing was performed with immunoSEQ multiplex PCR; in TCRdb, only in-frame clones are kept and a portion is missing. The sample shows more than 95,000 clones, approximately 93% of them seen only once. This receptor was taken from a female donor with multiple sclerosis, enrolled in a pregnancy study. V gene TRBV19 combines with J gene TRBJ1-2; 9 positions agree with TRBD1. The sequencing used peripheral blood, collected after pregnancy. This CDR3 reads CASSYRGLEYGYTF. The CDR3 DNA reads TGTGCCAGTAGTTACAGGGGGCTGGAGTATGGCTACACCTTC.